Below, 17 T cell receptor beta chains from the same sample are listed, as sequenced in a study of cytotoxic CD8 clonotypes in ibrutinib-treated CLL. Data came from immunoSEQ multiplex PCR; TCRdb stores just in-frame clones and leaves some out. This repertoire shows fewer than 100,000 clones, just over 85% found once; its top ten account for under 6.5%. The specimen comprised PBMCs, sampled before ibrutinib treatment. Receptor source: a human donor with chronic lymphocytic leukemia.

This sequence joins TRBV4-1 and TRBJ2-7; D is unclear. V was pared by 1 base and J by 2 bases, with 12 bases between. The CDR3 totals 15 residues. CDR1 MGHRA and CDR2 YSYEKL come from the germline V gene. The CDR3 sequence is CASSQVSKAAYEQYF. The CDR3 DNA sequence: TGCGCCAGCAGCCAAGTCTCCAAAGCCGCCTACGAGCAGTACTTC.

The chain has TRBV5-5 and TRBJ2-7; 8 nucleotides agree with TRBD2. The CDR3 runs 13 residues. Looked up from germline, CDR1 is SGHKS and CDR2 is YYEKEE (reference sequence). The ends lost 4 bases at V and 2 bases at J; junction bases unmatched: 2. CDR3 bases: TGTGCCAGCAGCCAAGCGGGAGCCTACGAGCAGTACTTC. Its protein is CASSQAGAYEQYF.

This chain uses TRBV5-1 with TRBJ2-1; TRBD2 aligns across 12 bases. V dropped 7 bases and J dropped 9; count of bases not matched to a gene: 5. The CDR3 sequence is 13 residues long. Per the germline V gene, CDR1 is SGHRS and CDR2 is YFSETQ. The CDR3 nucleotides read TGCGCCAGCCGACTAGCGGGAGTGGGTGAGCAGTTCTTC. Its protein product is CASRLAGVGEQFF.

The chain's CDR3 is CASSRGWGGVQYF. The CDR3 nucleotides are TGTGCCAGCAGTAGAGGCTGGGGAGGCGTGCAGTATTTT. The rearrangement joins TRBV6-5 to TRBJ2-3; tentative D call: TRBD2 (6 bases). Germline CDR1 MNHEY, CDR2 SVGAGI. V gave up 5 bases and J gave up 11 bases, with 17 bases separating them. The CDR3 loop spans 13 amino acids.

This clone appeared once. The rearrangement joins TRBV29-1 to TRBJ2-1; D gene unclear. Trimming cost V 4 bases and J 4 bases, with 5 bases left between them. This CDR3 region has 11 residues. Germline loops: CDR1 SQVTM, CDR2 ANQGSEA. As DNA, the CDR3 is TGCAGCGTTGCTAGGTACAATGAGCAGTTCTTC. Protein: CSVARYNEQFF.

The table lists this clone with a count of one. This rearrangement joins TRBV7-2 to TRBJ2-5; D is undetermined. The germline V gene has CDR1 SGHTA and CDR2 FQGNSA. The CDR3 contains 14 residues. The ends were cut back, 0 bases at V and 5 bases at J, with 10 bases in the middle. The CDR3 region is CASSLAPRRETQYF. The DNA for the CDR3 is TGTGCCAGCAGCTTAGCTCCCAGACGGGAGACCCAGTACTTC.

This clone was picked up a small number of times. This sample also contains other DNA sequences that code for the same CDR3. The rearrangement uses TRBV7-9 and TRBJ2-7; 7 bases are shared with TRBD2. The V gene's germline CDR1 is SEHNR and CDR2 FQNEAQ (reference sequence). The junction had 10 bases not matched to a gene; V was cut back by 4 bases and J by 4 bases. This CDR3 has 15 residues. The CDR3: CASSSPRRESYEQYF. CDR3 nucleotides: TGTGCCAGCAGCTCCCCGCGGCGGGAGAGTTACGAGCAGTACTTC.

The V call is TRBV19, the J call TRBJ2-2; a weak D match, TRBD1 (6 bases). Looked up from germline, CDR1 is LNHDA and CDR2 is SQIVND (reference sequence). Trimming took 5 bases from V and 0 from J, leaving 13 bases between them. CDR3 length equals 16 residues. CDR3 sequence: CASSPSDSSNTGELFF. The CDR3 coding sequence is TGTGCCAGTAGTCCGTCGGACAGTTCGAACACCGGGGAGCTGTTTTTT.

The J gene is TRBJ2-2, the V gene TRBV7-6; 10 bases are a match to TRBD2. Germline CDR1 and CDR2: SGHVS and FNYEAQ. The CDR3 is 17 amino acids. V lost 5 bases, J lost 7 bases, and 13 bases stayed unmatched. DNA of the CDR3: TGTGCCAGCAGCCCCTCCCCGCTAGCGGGAGTAATCGGGGAGCTGTTTTTT. Amino acid sequence: CASSPSPLAGVIGELFF.

The CDR3 region is CASSPTATSYEQYF. The CDR3 DNA is TGTGCCAGCTCACCTACAGCGACCTCCTACGAGCAGTACTTC. The gene calls are TRBV18 and TRBJ2-7, with D unresolved. The CDR3 has 14 amino acids. The germline V gene encodes CDR1 KGHSH and CDR2 LQKENI. V lost 3 bases to trimming and J lost 0 bases, with 9 bases between them.

The rearrangement uses TRBV30 and TRBJ1-1; D unclear. Germline assignment: CDR1 GTSNPN and CDR2 SVGIG (reference sequence). With 0 bases removed from V and 8 bases from J, the gap between germline ends came to 13 bases. The CDR3 sequence is 13 residues long. CDR3 in amino acids: CAWSVTGDREAFF. CDR3 in DNA: TGTGCCTGGAGTGTAACTGGGGATAGGGAAGCTTTCTTT.

The chain uses TRBV28 and TRBJ1-5; tentatively, D is TRBD1 (6 bases). Trimming pared 5 bases from V and 6 bases from J, leaving 11 bases between. This CDR3 is built from 13 residues. The germline V gene encodes CDR1 MDHEN and CDR2 SYDVKM. The chain's CDR3 is CASSGQSSQPQHF. CDR3 nucleotide sequence: TGTGCCAGCAGTGGACAGTCCAGTCAGCCCCAGCATTTT.

The chain employs TRBV2 and TRBJ2-1; 9 bases map to TRBD2. CDR3 size: 15 residues. V shed 2 bases and J 8 bases; nucleotides not matched to a gene: 7. CDR1 is SNHLY, CDR2 FYNNEI, per germline. The CDR3 DNA follows: TGTGCCAGCAGTGAAAAGTCGGCTAGCGGGGATGAGCAGTTCTTC. As protein: CASSEKSASGDEQFF. The whole variable domain, remainder taken from reference TRBV2 and TRBJ2-1, is EPEVTQTPSHQVTQMGQEVILRCVPISNHLYFYWYRQILGQKVEFLVSFYNNEISEKSEIFDDQFSVERPDGSNFTLKIRSTKLEDSAMYFCASSEKSASGDEQFFGPGTRLTVL.

The V gene is TRBV27, the J gene TRBJ1-2; 11 bases agree with TRBD1. Trimming at V came to 5 bases and at J to 7 bases, leaving 9 bases not matched to a gene. Germline V gene data show CDR1 as MNHEY and CDR2 as SMNVEV (reference sequence). The CDR3 is made up of 15 amino acids. The CDR3, as DNA: TGTGCCAGCAGTCTCCGGACAGGGGGCGTATTTGGCTACACCTTC. Its protein product is CASSLRTGGVFGYTF.

The rearrangement joins TRBV19 to TRBJ1-1; 8 positions match TRBD1. The ends lost 11 bases at V and 11 bases at J; junction bases unmatched: 16. Germline loops: CDR1 LNHDA, CDR2 SQIVND (reference sequence). This CDR3 region has 13 residues. The CDR3 here is CAVHGTGLFQAFF. As DNA, the CDR3 is TGTGCCGTTCATGGGACAGGTCTATTCCAGGCTTTCTTT.

V gene TRBV19 combines with J gene TRBJ2-1, with TRBD2 identical over 7 bases. The germline V gene has CDR1 LNHDA and CDR2 SQIVND (reference sequence). The CDR3 spans 15 residues. J was trimmed by 5 bases and V by 2 bases; bases with no gene match: 6. CDR3 bases: TGTGCCAGTAGTATATCCGGGAGGCCCGACAATGAGCAGTTCTTC. Translated, it gives CASSISGRPDNEQFF.

V and J are TRBV20-1 and TRBJ2-7; no firm D call. CDR1 is DFQATT and CDR2 is SNEGSKA in the germline V gene (reference sequence). CDR3 length: 11 residues. Trimming stripped 8 bases from V and 3 bases from J, with 11 bases between. CDR3 sequence reads: CSPTSLYEQYF. The DNA for the CDR3 is TGCAGTCCAACGTCCCTCTACGAGCAGTACTTC.